The clone carrying this T cell receptor beta chain was counted only a few times. Its antigen remains unknown. With 2 bases removed from V and 1 base from J, the gap between germline ends came to 10 bases. CDR3 length equals 15 residues. From germline, CDR1 is SNHLY and CDR2 FYNNEI. The study ran its PCR with 60 Vbeta and 13 Jbeta primers. Assay used: immunoSEQ multiplex PCR; TCRdb lists only in-frame clones, some missing. The top ten hold around 14% of the sample, which has 150,000 to 200,000 clones, roughly 78% seen once. These data come from a study of cytomegalovirus exposure and HLA in healthy donors. General study results and limits: The study carried out a later analysis of TCR beta sequences. It associated some 18,000 of them with specific HLA alleles at a false discovery rate of 0.05.

Sequenced sample: PBMCs. This chain connects TRBV2 to TRBJ2-3; D is possibly TRBD1 (6 bases). This receptor was obtained from a woman aged 50 to 60 in good health and CMV-seropositive. CDR3 DNA sequence: TGTGCCAGCAGTGAACACAGGGATGGCACAGATACGCAGTATTTT. Its translation: CASSEHRDGTDTQYF.